Listed below are T cell receptor beta chains from one sample, sequenced in a study of blood T cells in healthy people across ages. TCRdb analysed the 5' RACE reads with MiXCR anew, one entry per CDR3 protein. The sample has roughly 1,500,000 distinct CDR3 sequences; approximately 32% are singletons. Sequenced input: blood. The receptor set was obtained from a woman aged 25 to 39 in good health. CDR3s include the opening cysteine and the closing phenylalanine or tryptophan. The D gene is left open where the match is weak. Rows give clone size only sometimes, using once, few, many, or a class for an expanded clone.

d_gene: .
abundance: few
v_gene: TRBV9
len: 14
j_gene: TRBJ2-5
CDR3aa: CASSGTPQPETQYF
CDR3nt: TGTGCCAGCAGCGGGACTCCTCAGCCCGAGACCCAGTACTTC

d_gene: TRBD1
abundance: few
v_gene: TRBV27
len: 16
j_gene: TRBJ2-3
CDR3aa: CASSQSDRGSKDTQYF
CDR3nt: TGTGCCAGCAGCCAATCGGACAGGGGGTCGAAAGATACGCAGTATTTT

d_gene: TRBD2
abundance: .
v_gene: TRBV20-1
len: 14
j_gene: TRBJ2-5
CDR3aa: CSARGTSGKQTQYF
CDR3nt: TGCAGTGCTAGAGGGACTAGCGGGAAACAGACCCAGTACTTC

d_gene: .
abundance: few
v_gene: TRBV7-2
len: 13
j_gene: TRBJ2-1
CDR3aa: CASSYRDVNEQFF
CDR3nt: TGTGCCAGCAGCTACAGGGATGTGAATGAGCAGTTCTTC

d_gene: .
abundance: .
v_gene: TRBV4-2
len: 15
j_gene: TRBJ1-2
CDR3aa: CASSQEDQFPYGYTF
CDR3nt: TGTGCCAGCAGCCAAGAAGACCAGTTTCCCTATGGCTACACCTTC

d_gene: .
abundance: .
v_gene: TRBV5-1
len: 15
j_gene: TRBJ2-7
CDR3aa: CASSWGSPGTGEQYF
CDR3nt: TGCGCCAGCAGCTGGGGATCTCCCGGGACCGGCGAGCAGTACTTC

d_gene: TRBD1
abundance: .
v_gene: TRBV20-1
len: 11
j_gene: TRBJ2-3
CDR3aa: CSGKGTDAQYF
CDR3nt: TGCAGTGGGAAAGGGACAGATGCGCAGTATTTT

d_gene: .
abundance: .
v_gene: TRBV18
len: 12
j_gene: TRBJ1-1
CDR3aa: CASSPRDSEAFF
CDR3nt: TGTGCCAGCTCACCAAGAGACTCCGAAGCTTTCTTT

d_gene: TRBD1
abundance: .
v_gene: TRBV7-3
len: 14
j_gene: TRBJ2-3
CDR3aa: CTSSSTGGTDTQYF
CDR3nt: TGTACCAGCAGCTCTACAGGGGGCACAGATACGCAGTATTTT

d_gene: .
abundance: .
v_gene: TRBV7-2
len: 14
j_gene: TRBJ2-7
CDR3aa: CAGSLGAGSYEQYF
CDR3nt: TGTGCCGGCAGCTTAGGAGCCGGCTCCTACGAGCAGTACTTC

d_gene: TRBD2
abundance: once
v_gene: TRBV4-1
len: 17
j_gene: TRBJ2-5
CDR3aa: CACSQRGAGGYQETQYF
CDR3nt: TGCGCCTGCAGCCAGAGGGGAGCGGGAGGGTATCAAGAGACCCAGTACTTC

d_gene: TRBD1
abundance: once
v_gene: TRBV28
len: 12
j_gene: TRBJ2-4
CDR3aa: CARETGGSIQYF
CDR3nt: TGTGCCAGGGAGACAGGGGGGAGCATTCAGTACTTC

d_gene: .
abundance: once
v_gene: TRBV28
len: 17
j_gene: TRBJ2-1
CDR3aa: CASSLKGRGRPYNEQFF
CDR3nt: TGTGCCAGCAGTTTAAAAGGCCGGGGACGGCCCTACAATGAGCAGTTCTTC

d_gene: TRBD1
abundance: few
v_gene: TRBV20-1
len: 15
j_gene: TRBJ2-5
CDR3aa: CSARFAGGPKETQYF
CDR3nt: TGCAGTGCTAGATTCGCAGGGGGTCCCAAAGAGACCCAGTACTTC

d_gene: TRBD2
abundance: many
v_gene: TRBV4-2
len: 16
j_gene: TRBJ2-1
CDR3aa: CASSGHRLALGNEQFF
CDR3nt: TGTGCCAGCAGCGGGCATCGACTAGCGCTGGGAAATGAGCAGTTCTTC

d_gene: TRBD2
abundance: .
v_gene: TRBV7-2
len: 15
j_gene: TRBJ2-1
CDR3aa: CASSLSLLAGAEQFF
CDR3nt: TGTGCCAGCAGCTTAAGCTTACTAGCGGGAGCTGAGCAGTTCTTC

d_gene: TRBD1
abundance: few
v_gene: TRBV5-1
len: 15
j_gene: TRBJ2-3
CDR3aa: CASSPGTGDPDTQYF
CDR3nt: TGCGCCAGCAGCCCGGGGACAGGGGATCCAGATACGCAGTATTTT

d_gene: .
abundance: .
v_gene: TRBV5-1
len: 16
j_gene: TRBJ2-7
CDR3aa: CASVHFRPTANYEQYF
CDR3nt: TGCGCCAGCGTACATTTCCGGCCTACAGCAAACTACGAGCAGTACTTC

d_gene: TRBD2
abundance: many
v_gene: TRBV7-8
len: 16
j_gene: TRBJ2-7
CDR3aa: CASSREPGASGYEQYF
CDR3nt: TGTGCCAGCAGCAGAGAGCCCGGGGCTAGCGGCTACGAGCAGTACTTC

d_gene: .
abundance: .
v_gene: TRBV6-2/TRBV6-3
len: 16
j_gene: TRBJ1-1
CDR3aa: CASSSGQTFMNTEAFF
CDR3nt: TGTGCCAGCAGTAGCGGGCAGACCTTTATGAACACTGAAGCTTTCTTT

d_gene: TRBD2
abundance: few
v_gene: TRBV7-3
len: 14
j_gene: TRBJ2-1
CDR3aa: CASSRGLAGDEQFF
CDR3nt: TGTGCCAGCAGCCGGGGACTAGCGGGGGACGAGCAGTTCTTC

d_gene: .
abundance: .
v_gene: TRBV7-2
len: 14
j_gene: TRBJ2-6
CDR3aa: CASSLPFPEKVLTF
CDR3nt: TGTGCCAGCAGCCTCCCTTTCCCGGAGAAGGTCCTGACTTTC

d_gene: TRBD1
abundance: .
v_gene: TRBV7-8
len: 14
j_gene: TRBJ2-7
CDR3aa: CASSYGTGSLEQYF
CDR3nt: TGTGCCAGCAGCTACGGGACAGGGTCCCTCGAGCAGTACTTC

d_gene: TRBD1
abundance: .
v_gene: TRBV11-2
len: 16
j_gene: TRBJ1-2
CDR3aa: CASSARDRAKNYGYTF
CDR3nt: TGTGCCAGCAGCGCTCGAGACAGGGCGAAAAACTATGGCTACACCTTC

d_gene: .
abundance: .
v_gene: TRBV7-8
len: 18
j_gene: TRBJ1-4
CDR3aa: CASSADRFAGATNEKLFF
CDR3nt: TGTGCCAGCAGCGCCGACAGGTTCGCAGGGGCAACTAATGAAAAACTGTTTTTT

d_gene: .
abundance: .
v_gene: TRBV9
len: 18
j_gene: TRBJ1-1
CDR3aa: CASSVGAWEGTASAEAFF
CDR3nt: TGTGCCAGCAGCGTAGGGGCATGGGAGGGGACGGCCTCGGCTGAAGCTTTCTTT

d_gene: TRBD2
abundance: many
v_gene: TRBV29-1
len: 14
j_gene: TRBJ2-7
CDR3aa: CSVLGLAEPYEQYF
CDR3nt: TGCAGCGTCCTTGGACTAGCGGAGCCTTACGAGCAGTACTTC

d_gene: .
abundance: few
v_gene: TRBV28
len: 12
j_gene: TRBJ2-5
CDR3aa: CASSAGVKTQYF
CDR3nt: TGTGCCAGCAGTGCCGGGGTAAAGACCCAGTACTTC

d_gene: .
abundance: .
v_gene: TRBV28
len: 15
j_gene: TRBJ2-4
CDR3aa: CASTSWGTTENIQYF
CDR3nt: TGTGCCAGCACCTCATGGGGGACCACAGAAAACATTCAGTACTTC

d_gene: .
abundance: many
v_gene: TRBV7-9
len: 13
j_gene: TRBJ2-7
CDR3aa: CASGQTSSGEQYF
CDR3nt: TGTGCCAGCGGACAGACTAGTTCGGGCGAGCAGTACTTC

d_gene: .
abundance: .
v_gene: TRBV7-9
len: 15
j_gene: TRBJ2-5
CDR3aa: CASSLAQGPEGTQYF
CDR3nt: TGTGCCAGCAGCCTAGCTCAGGGACCAGAAGGGACCCAGTACTTC

d_gene: .
abundance: .
v_gene: TRBV7-2
len: 14
j_gene: TRBJ2-1
CDR3aa: CASSFESEHNEQFF
CDR3nt: TGTGCCAGCAGCTTTGAGAGCGAACACAATGAGCAGTTCTTC

d_gene: .
abundance: few
v_gene: TRBV14
len: 15
j_gene: TRBJ2-1
CDR3aa: CASSQVISRYNEQFF
CDR3nt: TGTGCCAGCAGCCAAGTCATTAGCCGCTACAATGAGCAGTTCTTC

d_gene: TRBD2
abundance: few
v_gene: TRBV19
len: 17
j_gene: TRBJ2-7
CDR3aa: CASSRKTGLAGNYEQYF
CDR3nt: TGTGCCAGTAGTAGGAAGACAGGACTAGCGGGGAACTACGAGCAGTACTTC

d_gene: TRBD1
abundance: .
v_gene: TRBV6-1
len: 15
j_gene: TRBJ2-7
CDR3aa: CASSGGQGGPYEQYF
CDR3nt: TGTGCCAGCAGTGGGGGACAGGGGGGTCCCTACGAGCAGTACTTC

d_gene: .
abundance: once
v_gene: TRBV12-3/TRBV12-4
len: 12
j_gene: TRBJ2-1
CDR3aa: CTSSLRIREQFF
CDR3nt: TGTACCAGCAGTTTAAGGATCCGTGAGCAGTTCTTC

d_gene: .
abundance: .
v_gene: TRBV7-9
len: 13
j_gene: TRBJ2-1
CDR3aa: CASSLSKNNQQFF
CDR3nt: TGTGCCAGCAGCTTATCTAAAAACAATCAGCAGTTCTTC

d_gene: TRBD1
abundance: many
v_gene: TRBV29-1
len: 14
j_gene: TRBJ2-3
CDR3aa: CSVEPGQGPDTQYF
CDR3nt: TGCAGCGTTGAACCGGGACAGGGCCCAGATACGCAGTATTTT

d_gene: .
abundance: many
v_gene: TRBV29-1
len: 13
j_gene: TRBJ2-1
CDR3aa: CSVATSPYNEQFF
CDR3nt: TGCAGCGTTGCAACTAGCCCTTACAATGAGCAGTTCTTC

d_gene: TRBD1
abundance: .
v_gene: TRBV4-1
len: 15
j_gene: TRBJ1-3
CDR3aa: CASSQGQGPGNTIYF
CDR3nt: TGCGCCAGCAGCCAAGGACAGGGACCTGGAAACACCATATATTTT

d_gene: TRBD2
abundance: few
v_gene: TRBV4-1
len: 14
j_gene: TRBJ2-1
CDR3aa: CASSQTRSGGQQFF
CDR3nt: TGCGCCAGCAGCCAAACCCGTAGCGGGGGCCAGCAGTTCTTC

d_gene: TRBD1
abundance: .
v_gene: TRBV2
len: 14
j_gene: TRBJ2-3
CDR3aa: CASSAQGAADTQYF
CDR3nt: TGTGCCAGCAGTGCCCAGGGGGCGGCAGATACGCAGTATTTT

d_gene: TRBD2
abundance: few
v_gene: TRBV6-1
len: 16
j_gene: TRBJ2-1
CDR3aa: CASSEGPSGRGNEQFF
CDR3nt: TGTGCCAGCAGTGAAGGCCCTAGCGGGAGGGGGAATGAGCAGTTCTTC

d_gene: .
abundance: .
v_gene: TRBV5-1
len: 16
j_gene: TRBJ2-6
CDR3aa: CASSLDGQTGANVLTF
CDR3nt: TGCGCCAGCAGCTTGGACGGGCAAACTGGGGCCAACGTCCTGACTTTC

d_gene: TRBD2
abundance: few
v_gene: TRBV20-1
len: 14
j_gene: TRBJ2-1
CDR3aa: CSARDHGRLYGQFF
CDR3nt: TGCAGTGCACGGGACCACGGGAGGCTCTATGGGCAGTTCTTC